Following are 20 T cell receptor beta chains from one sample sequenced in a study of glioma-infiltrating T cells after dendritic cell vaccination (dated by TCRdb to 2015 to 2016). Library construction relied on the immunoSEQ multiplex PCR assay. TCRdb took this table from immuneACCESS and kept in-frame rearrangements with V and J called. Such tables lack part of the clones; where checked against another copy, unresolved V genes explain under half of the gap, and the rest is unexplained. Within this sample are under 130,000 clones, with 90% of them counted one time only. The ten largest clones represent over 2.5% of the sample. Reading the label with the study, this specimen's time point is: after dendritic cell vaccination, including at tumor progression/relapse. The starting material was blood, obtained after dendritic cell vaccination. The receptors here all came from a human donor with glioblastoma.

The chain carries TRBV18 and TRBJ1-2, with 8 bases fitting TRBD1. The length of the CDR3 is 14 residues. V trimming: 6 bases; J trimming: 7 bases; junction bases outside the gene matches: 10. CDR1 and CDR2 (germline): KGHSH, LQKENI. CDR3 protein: CASSPGQGSSGYTF. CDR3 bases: TGTGCCAGCTCCCCCGGACAGGGTTCCAGTGGCTACACCTTC.

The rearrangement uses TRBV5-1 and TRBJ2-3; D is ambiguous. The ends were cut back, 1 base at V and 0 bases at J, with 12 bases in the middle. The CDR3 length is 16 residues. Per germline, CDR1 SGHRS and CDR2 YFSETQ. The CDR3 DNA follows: TGCGCCAGCAGCTTGTCTCTAACAGCTAGCACAGATACGCAGTATTTT. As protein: CASSLSLTASTDTQYF. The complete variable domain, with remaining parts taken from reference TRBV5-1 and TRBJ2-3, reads KAGVTQTPRYLIKTRGQQVTLSCSPISGHRSVSWYQQTPGQGLQFLFEYFSETQRNKGNFPGRFSGRQFSNSRSEMNVSTLELGDSALYLCASSLSLTASTDTQYFGPGTRLTVL.

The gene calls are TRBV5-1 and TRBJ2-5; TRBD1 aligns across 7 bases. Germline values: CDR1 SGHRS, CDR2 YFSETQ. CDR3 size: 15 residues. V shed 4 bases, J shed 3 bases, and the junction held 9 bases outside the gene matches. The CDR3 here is CASSGDRLPKETQYF. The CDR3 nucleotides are TGCGCCAGCAGCGGGGACAGACTACCGAAAGAGACCCAGTACTTC.

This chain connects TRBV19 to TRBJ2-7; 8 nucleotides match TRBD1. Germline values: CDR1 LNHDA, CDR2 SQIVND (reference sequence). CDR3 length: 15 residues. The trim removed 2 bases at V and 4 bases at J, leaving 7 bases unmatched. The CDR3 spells CASSITGQVGYEQYF. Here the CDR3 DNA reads TGTGCCAGTAGTATAACGGGACAGGTGGGTTACGAGCAGTACTTC.

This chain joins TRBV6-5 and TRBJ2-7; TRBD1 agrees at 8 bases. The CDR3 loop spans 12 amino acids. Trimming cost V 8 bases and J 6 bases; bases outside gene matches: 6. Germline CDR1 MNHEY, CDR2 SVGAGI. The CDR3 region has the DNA TGTGCCAGCCGGACAGGGTCTGGCGAGCAGTACTTC. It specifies CASRTGSGEQYF.

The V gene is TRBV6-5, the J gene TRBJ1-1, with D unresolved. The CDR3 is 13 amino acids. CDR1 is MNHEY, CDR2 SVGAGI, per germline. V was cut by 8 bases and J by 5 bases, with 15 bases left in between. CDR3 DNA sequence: TGTGCCAGCCTGGGAGGGAGGATGACTGAAGCTTTCTTT. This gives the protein CASLGGRMTEAFF.

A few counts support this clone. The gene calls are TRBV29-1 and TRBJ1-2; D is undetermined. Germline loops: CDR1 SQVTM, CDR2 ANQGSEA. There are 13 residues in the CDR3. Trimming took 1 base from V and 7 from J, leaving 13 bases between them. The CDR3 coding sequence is TGCAGCGTTGAAGGGGGAGAAGAGGGTGGCTACACCTTC. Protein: CSVEGGEEGGYTF.

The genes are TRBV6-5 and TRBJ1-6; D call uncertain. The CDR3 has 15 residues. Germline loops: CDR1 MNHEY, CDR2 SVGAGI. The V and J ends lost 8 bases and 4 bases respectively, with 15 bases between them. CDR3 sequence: CASGRYSGYNSPLHF. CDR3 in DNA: TGTGCCAGCGGGCGATACAGTGGGTATAATTCACCCCTCCACTTT.

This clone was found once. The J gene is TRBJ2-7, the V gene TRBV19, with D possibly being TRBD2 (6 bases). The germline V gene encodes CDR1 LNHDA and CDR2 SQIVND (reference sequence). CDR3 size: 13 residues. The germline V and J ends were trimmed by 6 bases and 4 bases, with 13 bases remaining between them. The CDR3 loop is CASSAGLIYEQYF. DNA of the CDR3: TGTGCCAGTAGCGCGGGACTTATTTACGAGCAGTACTTC.

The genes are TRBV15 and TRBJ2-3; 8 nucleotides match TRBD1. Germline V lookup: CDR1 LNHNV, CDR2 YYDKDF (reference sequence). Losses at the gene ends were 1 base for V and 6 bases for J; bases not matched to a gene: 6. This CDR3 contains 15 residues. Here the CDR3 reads CATSRGGRGRDTQYF. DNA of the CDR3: TGTGCCACCAGCAGAGGGGGCAGGGGGCGGGATACGCAGTATTTT. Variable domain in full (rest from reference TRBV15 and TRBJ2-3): DAMVIQNPRYQVTQFGKPVTLSCSQTLNHNVMYWYQQKSSQAPKLLFHYYDKDFNNEADTPDNFQSRRPNTSFCFLDIRSPGLGDTAMYLCATSRGGRGRDTQYFGPGTRLTVL.

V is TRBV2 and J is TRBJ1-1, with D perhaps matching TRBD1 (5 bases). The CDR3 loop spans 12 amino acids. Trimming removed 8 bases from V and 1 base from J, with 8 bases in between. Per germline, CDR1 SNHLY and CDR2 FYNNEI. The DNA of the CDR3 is TGTGCCAGCGCGGGGGGGAACACTGAAGCTTTCTTT. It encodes CASAGGNTEAFF. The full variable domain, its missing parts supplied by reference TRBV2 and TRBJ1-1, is EPEVTQTPSHQVTQMGQEVILRCVPISNHLYFYWYRQILGQKVEFLVSFYNNEISEKSEIFDDQFSVERPDGSNFTLKIRSTKLEDSAMYFCASAGGNTEAFFGQGTRLTVV.

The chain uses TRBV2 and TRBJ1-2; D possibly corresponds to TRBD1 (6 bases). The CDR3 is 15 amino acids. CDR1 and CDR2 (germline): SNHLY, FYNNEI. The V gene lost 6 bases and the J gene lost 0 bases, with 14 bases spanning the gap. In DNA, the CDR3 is TGTGCCAGCAGACCCGACAGGACCGCTAACTATGGCTACACCTTC. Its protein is CASRPDRTANYGYTF.

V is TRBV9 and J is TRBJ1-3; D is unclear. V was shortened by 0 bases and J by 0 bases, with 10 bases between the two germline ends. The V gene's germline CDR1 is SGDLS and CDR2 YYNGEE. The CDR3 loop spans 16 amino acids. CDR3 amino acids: CASSVGHSRSGNTIYF. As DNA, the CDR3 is TGTGCCAGCAGCGTAGGTCACAGCCGCTCTGGAAACACCATATATTTT.

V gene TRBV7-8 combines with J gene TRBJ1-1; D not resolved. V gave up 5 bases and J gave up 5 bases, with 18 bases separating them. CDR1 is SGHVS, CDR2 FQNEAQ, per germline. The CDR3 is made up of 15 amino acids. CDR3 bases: TGTGCCAGCAGCCCTAGCGCGTGGAGGGAAACTGAAGCTTTCTTT. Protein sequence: CASSPSAWRETEAFF.

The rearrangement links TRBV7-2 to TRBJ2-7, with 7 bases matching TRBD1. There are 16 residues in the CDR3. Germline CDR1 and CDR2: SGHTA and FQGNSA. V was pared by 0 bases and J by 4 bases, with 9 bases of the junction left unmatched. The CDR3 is CASSLASGQALYEQYF. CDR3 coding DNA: TGTGCCAGCAGCTTAGCATCCGGACAGGCCTTATACGAGCAGTACTTC.

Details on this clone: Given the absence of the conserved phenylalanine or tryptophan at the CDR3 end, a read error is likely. The CDR3 DNA follows: TGTGCCAGCAGCTCGACATCATATAATTCACCCCTCCACCTT. It translates to CASSSTSYNSPLHL. The chain combines TRBV7-2 with TRBJ1-6, with D unresolved. The CDR3 loop spans 14 amino acids. The germline V gene encodes CDR1 SGHTA and CDR2 FQGNSA. V shed 4 bases and J shed 4 bases, with 8 bases lying between them.

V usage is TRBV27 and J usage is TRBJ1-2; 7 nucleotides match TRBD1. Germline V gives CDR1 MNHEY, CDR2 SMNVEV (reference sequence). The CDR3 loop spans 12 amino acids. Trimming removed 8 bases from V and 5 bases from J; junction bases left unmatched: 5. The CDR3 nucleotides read TGTGCCAGCCGGGACAGCAAGTATGGCTACACCTTC. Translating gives CASRDSKYGYTF.

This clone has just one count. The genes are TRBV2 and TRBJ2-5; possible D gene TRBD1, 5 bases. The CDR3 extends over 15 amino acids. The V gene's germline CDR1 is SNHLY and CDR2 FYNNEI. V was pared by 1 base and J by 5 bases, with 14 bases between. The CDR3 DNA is TGTGCCAGCAGTGAAGTGGGTCCTAAGGGGGAGACCCAGTACTTC. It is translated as CASSEVGPKGETQYF.

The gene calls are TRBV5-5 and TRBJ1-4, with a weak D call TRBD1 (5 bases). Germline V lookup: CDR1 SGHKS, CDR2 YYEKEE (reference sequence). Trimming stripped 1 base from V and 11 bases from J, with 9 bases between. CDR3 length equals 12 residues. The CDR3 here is CASSLQGMKLFF. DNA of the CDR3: TGTGCCAGCAGCTTGCAGGGAATGAAACTGTTTTTT.

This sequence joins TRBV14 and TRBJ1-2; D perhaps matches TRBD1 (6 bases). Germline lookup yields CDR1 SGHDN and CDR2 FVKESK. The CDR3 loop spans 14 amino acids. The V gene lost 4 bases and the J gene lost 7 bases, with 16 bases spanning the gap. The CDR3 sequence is CASSPALGAFGYTF. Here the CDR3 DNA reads TGTGCCAGCAGCCCGGCGTTGGGGGCTTTTGGCTACACCTTC.